Sequencing of this TCR beta chain was carried out in a study of T cell repertoires in cytomegalovirus infection. Study context: In the study, CMV epitopes included recently identified HLA-C-restricted and well-studied HLA-B-restricted ones. An indication of both CMV infection and matching HLA type came from public TCR beta signatures. Study findings and constraints: Carriers of CMV and the relevant HLA type were discriminated by public TCR beta frequency. Ex vivo, HLA-C-restricted CMV-specific TCR beta clonotypes prevailed over the rest of the response.

TCRdb processed the reads anew with MiXCR; each CDR3 protein has one entry. The data contain 95,000 to 150,000 distinct CDR3 sequences, over 25% of them seen just once; the ten biggest clones take up approximately 50%. There are many counts of this clonotype. Its antigen is unknown. The material sequenced was CD8+ T cells from cultured PBMCs, taken from culture after CMV antigen stimulation. This TCR came from a human donor in good health (CMV status not recorded). Some clones in this sample may be carry-over from other donors' samples.

CDR3 bases: TGTGCCAGCAGCCCCTGGGCCCTGAATTCACCCCTCCACTTT. Protein: CASSPWALNSPLHF. The genes are TRBV7-2 and TRBJ1-6; D unresolved. The CDR3 contains 14 residues. Germline V CDR1 and CDR2: SGHTA, FQGNSA. The V gene lost 5 bases and the J gene lost 7 bases, with 12 bases spanning the gap.